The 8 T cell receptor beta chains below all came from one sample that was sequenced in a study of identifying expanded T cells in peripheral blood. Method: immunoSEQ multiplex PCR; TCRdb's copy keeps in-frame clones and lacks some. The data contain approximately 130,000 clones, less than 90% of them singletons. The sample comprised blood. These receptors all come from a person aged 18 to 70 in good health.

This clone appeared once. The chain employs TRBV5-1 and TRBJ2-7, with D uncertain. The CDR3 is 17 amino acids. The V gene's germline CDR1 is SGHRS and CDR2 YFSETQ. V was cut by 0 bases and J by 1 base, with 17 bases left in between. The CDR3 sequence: CASSLGWAAQRSYEQYF. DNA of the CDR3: TGCGCCAGCAGCTTGGGTTGGGCAGCACAAAGATCCTACGAGCAGTACTTC.

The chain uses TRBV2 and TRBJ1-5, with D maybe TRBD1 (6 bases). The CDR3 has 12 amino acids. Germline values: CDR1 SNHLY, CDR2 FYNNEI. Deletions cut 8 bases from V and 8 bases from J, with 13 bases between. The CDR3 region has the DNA TGTGCCAGCCAAGACAGGTCCAAGCCCCAGCATTTT. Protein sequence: CASQDRSKPQHF.

CDR3 sequence reads: CASSESRGAGNQPQHF. The DNA of the CDR3 is TGCGCCAGCAGTGAGTCGAGGGGGGCTGGCAATCAGCCCCAGCATTTT. This chain joins TRBV10-2 and TRBJ1-5; possibly TRBD1 for D (6 bases). Germline CDR1 reads WSHSY; CDR2 reads SAAADI. Trimming shortened V by 0 bases and J by 2 bases, and 11 bases separated the two germline ends. There are 16 residues in the CDR3.

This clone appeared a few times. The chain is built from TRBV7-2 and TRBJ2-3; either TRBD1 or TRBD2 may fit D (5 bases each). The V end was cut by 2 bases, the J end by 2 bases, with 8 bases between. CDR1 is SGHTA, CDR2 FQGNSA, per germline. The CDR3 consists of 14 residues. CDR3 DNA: TGTGCCAGCAGCTTAACCGGGACCACAGATACGCAGTATTTT. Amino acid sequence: CASSLTGTTDTQYF. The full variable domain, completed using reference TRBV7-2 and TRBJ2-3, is GAGVSQSPSNKVTEKGKDVELRCDPISGHTALYWYRQSLGQGLEFLIYFQGNSAPDKSGLPSDRFSAERTGGSVSTLTIQRTQQEDSAVYLCASSLTGTTDTQYFGPGTRLTVL.

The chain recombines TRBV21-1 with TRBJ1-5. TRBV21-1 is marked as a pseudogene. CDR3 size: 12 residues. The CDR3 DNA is TGTGCCAGCAGCAGGGAGAATCAGCCCCAGCATTTT. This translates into CASSRENQPQHF.

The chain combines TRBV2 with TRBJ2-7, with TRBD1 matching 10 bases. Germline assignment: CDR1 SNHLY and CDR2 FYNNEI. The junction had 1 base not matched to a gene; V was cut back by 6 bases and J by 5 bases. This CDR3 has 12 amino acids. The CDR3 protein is CASSGTGDEQYF. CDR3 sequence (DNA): TGTGCCAGCAGCGGGACAGGGGACGAGCAGTACTTC.

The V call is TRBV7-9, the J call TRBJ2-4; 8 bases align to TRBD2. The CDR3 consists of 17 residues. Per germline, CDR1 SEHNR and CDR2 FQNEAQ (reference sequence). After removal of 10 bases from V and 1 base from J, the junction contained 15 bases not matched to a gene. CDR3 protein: CATLPGLGRGAKNIQYF. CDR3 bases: TGTGCCACCCTCCCGGGACTAGGAAGAGGGGCCAAAAACATTCAGTACTTC. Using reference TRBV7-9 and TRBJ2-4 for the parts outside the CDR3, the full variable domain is DTGVSQNPRHKITKRGQNVTFRCDPISEHNRLYWYRQTLGQGPEFLTYFQNEAQLEKSRLLSDRFSAERPKGSFSTLEIQRTEQGDSAMYLCATLPGLGRGAKNIQYFGAGTRLSVL.

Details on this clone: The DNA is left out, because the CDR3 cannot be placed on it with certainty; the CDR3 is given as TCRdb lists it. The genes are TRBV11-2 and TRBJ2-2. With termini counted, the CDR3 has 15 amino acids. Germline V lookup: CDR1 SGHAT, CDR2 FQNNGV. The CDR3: CASSLLRFGSGELFF.